Here is one T cell receptor beta chain with its context. This clonotype occurred many times. This clone's antigen is unknown. The record has no base qualities; no much larger clone is one base away. The CDR3 holds 14 amino acids from the cysteine to the phenylalanine. Of the read, only the CDR3 DNA is kept; its 42 bases are in frame from base 1. The CDR1 and CDR2 encoded by the germline V gene are LGHNT and FRNRAP. V loses 0 bases of germline sequence and J loses 7 bases, and the interval between the two ends is 10 bases. The data were taken from a study of blood T cells in healthy people across ages (dated by TCRdb to the mid-2010s). Notes on the research overall: In model experiments, roughly one uniquely barcoded TCR beta cDNA molecule per two T cells was captured by template switching. Using the same blood draw, the study looked at two additional independent replicas of 1 million unique cDNA reads for two donors, one aged 18 to 29 and the other aged 80 or older. To avoid experimental bias, donors of different ages were randomly spread across the sequencing lanes. The donors were divided into four age groups: young (average around 17 years), middle-aged (approximately 42), aged (roughly 66) and long-lived (roughly 82). Using deep sequencing normalized with unique cDNA molecular identifiers, the study measured how TCR beta repertoire diversity changes with age.

The 40 or so donors, aged 6 to 90 years, were systemically healthy Caucasian individuals from Russia. Each donor gave ten milliliters of peripheral blood, collected into EDTA-treated Vacutainer tubes. PBMCs were isolated by Ficoll-Paque density-gradient centrifugation, with at least 7 million obtained per sample. Trizol reagent was used to extract total RNA from the PBMCs, yielding at least 5 micrograms per sample. For every donor, flow cytometry on a PBMC aliquot measured the percentage of naive CD45RAhigh/CD27high T cells. The paper as a whole reports these results and caveats: As age increased, observed TCR beta diversity per million T cells dropped in a roughly linear way, and a significant reduction was already evident by age 40. Total diversity estimates from one million sequenced T cells were considered lower bounds and underestimates. The CMV infection status of donors was not known, potentially confounding age-related changes in expanded clonotypes. Compared with the aged group, the long-lived group had more naive CD4+ T cells, fewer expanded clones and increased TCR diversity, suggesting age selection. There was a strong correlation between observed TCR beta diversity and the percentage of naive T cells measured by flow cytometry. Since profiling was done on bulk unsorted PBMCs, naive and antigen-experienced compartments could not be conclusively compared.

Library method: 5' RACE. Instrument on record: Illumina HiSeq 2500. The second PCR ran for about 7 to 11 cycles and used a J-beta primer mix along with a sample-barcoded 5' primer. A template-switch 5' adaptor carrying 12 random nucleotides introduced a unique molecular identifier onto each TCR beta cDNA molecule. At least 3 million CDR3-containing paired-end reads were obtained from each sample. All of the RNA was converted into first-strand cDNA using the Mint cDNA synthesis kit, with a TRBC-specific oligonucleotide serving as the primer. Following uracil-DNA glycosylase treatment, a first 18-cycle PCR with universal primers M1SS and BC2_uni_R was performed on all cDNA. The paper's data handling went like this. For normalization, 1 million high-quality reads, each with a distinct molecular identifier, were randomly selected from each sample. Reads sharing molecular identifiers were discarded rather than binned into consensus sequences. MiTCR, with a Q25 quality threshold and the strictest error-elimination algorithm, was used for CDR3 identification, clonotype clustering and error correction. A nonparametric unseen species model using Euler transformation provided a lower-bound estimate of total TCR beta diversity. The raw public reads went through TCRdb reprocessing: fastp at Q25, MiXCR clone calling, in-frame beta chains kept. Each entry merges the rows of one CDR3 protein and shows their most common DNA and genes. The authors' filters were not applied to this entry. For this sample the table gives about 1,500,000 distinct CDR3 sequences, of which about 30% were detected only once. In total, the top ten clones hold less than 9.5% of the sample.

This receptor was obtained from a woman under 40 in good health. Sequences were obtained from blood. The receptor chain draws on TRBV12-5 and TRBJ2-4, with no reliable assignment of the D segment. The CDR3 corresponds to CASGLVDTVNIQYF. In nucleotide form, the sequence is TGTGCTAGTGGTTTGGTAGATACGGTGAACATTCAGTACTTC.